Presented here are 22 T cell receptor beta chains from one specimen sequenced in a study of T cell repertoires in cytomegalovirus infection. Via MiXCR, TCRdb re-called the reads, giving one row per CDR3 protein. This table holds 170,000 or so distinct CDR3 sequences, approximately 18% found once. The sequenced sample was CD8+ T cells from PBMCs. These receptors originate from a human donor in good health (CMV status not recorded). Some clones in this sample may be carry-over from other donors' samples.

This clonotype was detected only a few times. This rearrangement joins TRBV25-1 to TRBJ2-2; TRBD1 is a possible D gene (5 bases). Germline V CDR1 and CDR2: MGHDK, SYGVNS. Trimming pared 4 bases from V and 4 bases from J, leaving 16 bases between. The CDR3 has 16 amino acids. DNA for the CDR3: TGTGCCAGCAGTGTCAGGGATACGCGAGGCACCGGGGAGCTGTTTTTT. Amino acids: CASSVRDTRGTGELFF.

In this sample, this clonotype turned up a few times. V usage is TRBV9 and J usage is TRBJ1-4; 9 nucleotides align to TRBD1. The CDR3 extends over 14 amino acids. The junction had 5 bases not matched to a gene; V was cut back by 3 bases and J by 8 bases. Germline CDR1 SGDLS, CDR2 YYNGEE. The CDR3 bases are TGTGCCAGCAGCGAGGGACAGGGAGGCGAAAAACTGTTTTTT. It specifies CASSEGQGGEKLFF.

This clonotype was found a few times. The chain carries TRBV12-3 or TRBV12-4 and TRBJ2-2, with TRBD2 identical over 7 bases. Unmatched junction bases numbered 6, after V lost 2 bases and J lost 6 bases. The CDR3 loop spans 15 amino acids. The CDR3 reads CASSLWGGSPGELFF. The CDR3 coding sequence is TGTGCCAGCAGTTTATGGGGGGGTTCCCCCGGGGAGCTGTTTTTT.

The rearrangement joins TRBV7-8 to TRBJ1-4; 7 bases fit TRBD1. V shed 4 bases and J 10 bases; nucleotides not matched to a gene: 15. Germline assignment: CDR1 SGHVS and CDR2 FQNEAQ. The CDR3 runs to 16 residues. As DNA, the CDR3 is TGTGCCAGCAGCTCAGCTGTTTCGAACAGGGGTGGAAAACTGTTTTTT. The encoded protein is CASSSAVSNRGGKLFF.

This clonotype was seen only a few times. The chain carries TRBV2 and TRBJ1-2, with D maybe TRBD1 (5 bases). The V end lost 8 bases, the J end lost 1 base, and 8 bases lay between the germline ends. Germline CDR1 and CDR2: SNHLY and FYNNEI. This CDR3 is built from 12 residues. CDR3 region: CASGGNNYGYTF. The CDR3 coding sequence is TGTGCCAGCGGGGGGAATAACTATGGCTACACCTTC.

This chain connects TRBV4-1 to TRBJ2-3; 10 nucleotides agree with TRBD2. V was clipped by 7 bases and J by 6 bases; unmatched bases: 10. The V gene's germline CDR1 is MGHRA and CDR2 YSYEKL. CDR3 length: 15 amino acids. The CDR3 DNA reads TGCGCCAGCACGCCTAGCGGGGGAGCGAGGGATACGCAGTATTTT. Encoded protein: CASTPSGGARDTQYF.

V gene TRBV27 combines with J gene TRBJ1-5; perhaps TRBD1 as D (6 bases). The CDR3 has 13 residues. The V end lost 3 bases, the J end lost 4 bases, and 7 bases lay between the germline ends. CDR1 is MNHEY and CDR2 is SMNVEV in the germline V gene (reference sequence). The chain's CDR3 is CASSFGTNQPQHF. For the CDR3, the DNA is TGTGCCAGCAGTTTTGGGACAAATCAGCCCCAGCATTTT.

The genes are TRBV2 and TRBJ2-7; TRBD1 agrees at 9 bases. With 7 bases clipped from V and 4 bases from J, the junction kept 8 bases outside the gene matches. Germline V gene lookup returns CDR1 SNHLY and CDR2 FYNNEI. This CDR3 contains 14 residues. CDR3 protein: CASIKEGQGYEQYF. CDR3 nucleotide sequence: TGTGCCAGCATTAAGGAGGGACAGGGATACGAGCAGTACTTC. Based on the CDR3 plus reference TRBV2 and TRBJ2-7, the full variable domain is EPEVTQTPSHQVTQMGQEVILRCVPISNHLYFYWYRQILGQKVEFLVSFYNNEISEKSEIFDDQFSVERPDGSNFTLKIRSTKLEDSAMYFCASIKEGQGYEQYFGPGTRLTVT.

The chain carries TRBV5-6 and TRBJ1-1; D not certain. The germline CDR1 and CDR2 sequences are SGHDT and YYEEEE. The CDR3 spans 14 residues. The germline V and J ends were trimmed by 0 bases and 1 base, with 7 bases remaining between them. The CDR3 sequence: CASSLGWENTEAFF. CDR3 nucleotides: TGTGCCAGCAGCTTGGGCTGGGAGAACACTGAAGCTTTCTTT.

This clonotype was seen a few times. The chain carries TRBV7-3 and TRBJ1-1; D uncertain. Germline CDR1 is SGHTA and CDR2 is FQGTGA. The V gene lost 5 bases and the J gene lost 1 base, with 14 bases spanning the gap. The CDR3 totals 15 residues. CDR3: CASSQNLGRNTEAFF. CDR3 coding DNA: TGTGCCAGCAGCCAAAATTTGGGTAGGAACACTGAAGCTTTCTTT.

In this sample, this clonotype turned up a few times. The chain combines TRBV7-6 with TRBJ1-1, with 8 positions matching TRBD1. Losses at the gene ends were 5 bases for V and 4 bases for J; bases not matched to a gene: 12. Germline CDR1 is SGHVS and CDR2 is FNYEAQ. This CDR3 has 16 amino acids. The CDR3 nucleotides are TGTGCCAGCAGCCGACGGACAGGGCCTATGGGCACTGAAGCTTTCTTT. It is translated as CASSRRTGPMGTEAFF. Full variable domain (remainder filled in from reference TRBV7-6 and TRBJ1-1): GAGVSQSPRYKVTKRGQDVALRCDPISGHVSLYWYRQALGQGPEFLTYFNYEAQQDKSGLPNDRFSAERPEGSISTLTIQRTEQRDSAMYRCASSRRTGPMGTEAFFGQGTRLTVV.

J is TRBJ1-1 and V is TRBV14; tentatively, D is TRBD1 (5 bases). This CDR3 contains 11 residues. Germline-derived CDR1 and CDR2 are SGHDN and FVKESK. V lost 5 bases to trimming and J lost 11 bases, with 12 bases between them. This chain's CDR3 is CASSGQGAAFF. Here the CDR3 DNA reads TGTGCCAGCAGCGGTCAGGGAGCTGCTTTCTTT.

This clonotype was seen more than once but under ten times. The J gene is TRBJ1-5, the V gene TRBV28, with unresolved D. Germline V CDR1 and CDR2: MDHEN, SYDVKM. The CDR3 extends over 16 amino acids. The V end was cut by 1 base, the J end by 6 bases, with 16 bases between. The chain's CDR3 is CASSLLDFMSGQPQHF. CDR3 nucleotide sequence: TGTGCCAGCAGTTTATTAGATTTCATGAGCGGTCAGCCCCAGCATTTT. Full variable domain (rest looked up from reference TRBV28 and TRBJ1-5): DVKVTQSSRYLVKRTGEKVFLECVQDMDHENMFWYRQDPGLGLRLIYFSYDVKMKEKGDIPEGYSVSREKKERFSLILESASTNQTSMYLCASSLLDFMSGQPQHFGDGTRLSIL.

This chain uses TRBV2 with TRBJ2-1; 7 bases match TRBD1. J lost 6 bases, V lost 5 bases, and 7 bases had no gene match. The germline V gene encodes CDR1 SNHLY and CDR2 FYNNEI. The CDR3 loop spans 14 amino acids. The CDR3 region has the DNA TGTGCCAGCAGTATCCGGGACAGTCTCAATGAGCAGTTCTTC. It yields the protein CASSIRDSLNEQFF.

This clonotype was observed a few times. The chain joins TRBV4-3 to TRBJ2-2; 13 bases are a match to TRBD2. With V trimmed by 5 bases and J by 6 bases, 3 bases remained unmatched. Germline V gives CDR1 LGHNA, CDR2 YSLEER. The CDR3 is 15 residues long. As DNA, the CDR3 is TGCGCCAGCAGCACTAGCGGGGGGGAGCCCGGGGAGCTGTTTTTT. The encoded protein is CASSTSGGEPGELFF.

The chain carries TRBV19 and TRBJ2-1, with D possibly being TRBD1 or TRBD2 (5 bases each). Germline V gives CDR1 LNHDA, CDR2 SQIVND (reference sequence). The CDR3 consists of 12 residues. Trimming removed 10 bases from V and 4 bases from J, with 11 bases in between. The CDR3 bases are TGTGCCACCAGGGACGGTTACAATGAGCAGTTCTTC. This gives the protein CATRDGYNEQFF.

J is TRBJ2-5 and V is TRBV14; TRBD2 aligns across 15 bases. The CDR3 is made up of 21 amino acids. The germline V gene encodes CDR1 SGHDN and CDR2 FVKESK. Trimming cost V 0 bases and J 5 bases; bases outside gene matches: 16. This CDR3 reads CASSQDGLWTSGGASTETQYF. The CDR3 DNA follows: TGTGCCAGCAGCCAAGATGGACTCTGGACTAGCGGGGGGGCCTCGACGGAGACCCAGTACTTC.

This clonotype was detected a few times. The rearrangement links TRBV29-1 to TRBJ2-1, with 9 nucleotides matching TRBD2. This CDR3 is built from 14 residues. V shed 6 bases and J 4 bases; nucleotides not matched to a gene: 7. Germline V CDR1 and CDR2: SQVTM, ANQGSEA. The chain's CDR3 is CSVDYSGGYNEQFF. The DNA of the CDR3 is TGCAGCGTGGACTACAGCGGGGGGTACAATGAGCAGTTCTTC.

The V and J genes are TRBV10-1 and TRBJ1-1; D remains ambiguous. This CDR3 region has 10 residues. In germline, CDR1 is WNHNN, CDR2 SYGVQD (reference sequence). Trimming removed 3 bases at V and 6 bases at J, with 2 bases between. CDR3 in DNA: TGCGCCAGCAGTGATGCTGAAGCTTTCTTT. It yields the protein CASSDAEAFF.

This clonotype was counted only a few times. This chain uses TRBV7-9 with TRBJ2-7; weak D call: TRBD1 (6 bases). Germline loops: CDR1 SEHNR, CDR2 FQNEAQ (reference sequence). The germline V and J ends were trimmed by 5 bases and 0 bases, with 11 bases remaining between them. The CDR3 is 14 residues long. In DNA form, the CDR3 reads TGTGCCAGCAGCCCAAAGGACAGCTCCTACGAGCAGTACTTC. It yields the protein CASSPKDSSYEQYF.

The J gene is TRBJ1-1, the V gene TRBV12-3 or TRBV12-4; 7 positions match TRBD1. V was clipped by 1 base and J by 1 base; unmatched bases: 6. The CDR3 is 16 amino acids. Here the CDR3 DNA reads TGTGCCAGCAGTTTAGGATACGGGACAGAGAACACTGAAGCTTTCTTT. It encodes CASSLGYGTENTEAFF.

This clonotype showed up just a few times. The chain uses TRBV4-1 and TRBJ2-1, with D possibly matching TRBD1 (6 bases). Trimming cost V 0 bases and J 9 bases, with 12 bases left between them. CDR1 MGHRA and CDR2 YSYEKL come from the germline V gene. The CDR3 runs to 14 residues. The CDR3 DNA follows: TGCGCCAGCAGCCAAGATAAGACAGGCCGTGAGCAGTTCTTC. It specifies CASSQDKTGREQFF.